This T cell receptor beta chain derives from a study of cytomegalovirus exposure and HLA in healthy donors. Study-wide results and caveats: The classifier, whose performance was assessed in both the original and validation cohorts, reportedly diagnosed cytomegalovirus status with high specificity and sensitivity. Across donors, most TCRs were seen rarely, yet some public ones were widespread.

Looked up from germline, CDR1 is SEHNR and CDR2 is FQNEAQ (reference sequence). The CDR3 length is 16 residues. V lost 5 bases, J lost 0 bases, and 6 bases stayed unmatched. Data came from immunoSEQ multiplex PCR; TCRdb stores just in-frame clones and leaves some out. Among about 120,000 clones, approximately 88% were seen once, and the ten largest hold 1.5% to 2%. As to this clone: Its target is not known.

The J gene is TRBJ2-7, the V gene TRBV7-9, with TRBD2 matching 11 bases. The sequencing input was PBMCs. The TCR comes from a man younger than 35 in good health and CMV-seronegative. The CDR3 here is CASSPRSGRASYEQYF. The CDR3 nucleotides are TGTGCCAGCAGCCCCCGTAGCGGGAGGGCCTCCTACGAGCAGTACTTC.